Below, 26 T cell receptor beta chains from the same sample are listed, as sequenced in a study of T cell responses to AZD1222 COVID-19 vaccine. Libraries were prepared by immunoSEQ multiplex PCR; TCRdb keeps only in-frame clonotypes and omits some of them. The table lists around 100,000 clones, around 94% of them singletons. The sample consisted of peripheral blood, taken on day 0 of AZD1222 vaccination. These receptors came from an adult in good health.

The J gene is TRBJ2-7, the V gene TRBV2; tentatively, D is TRBD1 or TRBD2 (6 bases each). The CDR3 length is 15 residues. V gave up 2 bases and J gave up 3 bases, with 14 bases separating them. Germline CDR1 and CDR2: SNHLY and FYNNEI. The CDR3 bases are TGTGCCAGCAGTGAAAGGGGGGACGCCATCTACGAGCAGTACTTC. Its protein is CASSERGDAIYEQYF.

This clone was observed a single time. The chain uses TRBV13 and TRBJ2-1; no firm D call. This CDR3 comprises 13 residues. CDR1 PRHDT and CDR2 FYEKMQ come from the germline V gene (reference sequence). With 7 bases removed from V and 2 bases from J, the gap between germline ends came to 9 bases. The CDR3 DNA sequence: TGTGCCAGCACTAACCCAACCTACAATGAGCAGTTCTTC. Its translation: CASTNPTYNEQFF.

This clone is a singleton in its sample. This chain uses TRBV28 with TRBJ1-2, with no clear D. Deletions cut 3 bases from V and 2 bases from J, with 7 bases between. The CDR3 spans 13 residues. CDR1 is MDHEN and CDR2 is SYDVKM in the germline V gene. DNA for the CDR3: TGTGCCAGCAGTTTGGGATTGAACTATGGCTACACCTTC. Its translation: CASSLGLNYGYTF.

In this sample, this clone turned up once. The chain carries TRBV3-1 (or the pseudogene TRBV3-2) and TRBJ1-4; D is undetermined. Trimming cost V 8 bases and J 3 bases, with 10 bases left between them. This CDR3 contains 13 residues. Per the germline V gene, CDR1 is LGHDT and CDR2 is YNNKEL (reference sequence). CDR3 residues: CASGFGPNEKLFF. Here the CDR3 DNA reads TGTGCCAGCGGATTCGGGCCTAATGAAAAACTGTTTTTT.

This rearrangement joins TRBV5-1 to TRBJ1-1, with D possibly matching TRBD1 (6 bases). This CDR3 is 17 amino acids long. Germline CDR1 reads SGHRS; CDR2 reads YFSETQ. Trimming cost V 4 bases and J 7 bases, with 26 bases left between them. The DNA of the CDR3 is TGCGCCAGCAGCCTGCTGGCGTCCGGGGGCTCCGGTCTTGAAGCTTTCTTT. Encoded protein: CASSLLASGGSGLEAFF.

V is TRBV30 and J is TRBJ2-7; D gene uncertain. With 2 bases removed from V and 2 bases from J, the gap between germline ends came to 7 bases. The germline CDR1 and CDR2 sequences are GTSNPN and SVGIG (reference sequence). The CDR3 is made up of 12 amino acids. The CDR3, as DNA: TGTGCCTGGAGTTATGCCACCTACGAGCAGTACTTC. Translation gives CAWSYATYEQYF.

The V and J genes are TRBV6-1 and TRBJ1-1; D possibly corresponds to TRBD1 (6 bases). This CDR3 is 15 amino acids long. CDR1 is MNHNS and CDR2 is SASEGT in the germline V gene. V was pared by 2 bases and J by 4 bases, with 14 bases between. The CDR3 sequence is CASSESPGDATEAFF. CDR3 sequence (DNA): TGTGCCAGCAGTGAAAGTCCAGGGGACGCCACTGAAGCTTTCTTT.

V is TRBV27 and J is TRBJ1-1; TRBD1 agrees at 9 bases. The CDR3 consists of 15 residues. J lost 4 bases, V lost 5 bases, and 8 bases had no gene match. The germline gives CDR1 MNHEY, CDR2 SMNVEV (reference sequence). The CDR3 region is CASSPWTGEFTEAFF. The CDR3 bases are TGTGCCAGCAGTCCGTGGACAGGGGAGTTCACTGAAGCTTTCTTT.

This clone came up once. The chain recombines TRBV6-5 with TRBJ2-2, with D perhaps TRBD2 (5 bases). The germline CDR1 and CDR2 sequences are MNHEY and SVGAGI. V was pared by 2 bases and J by 7 bases, with 8 bases between. This CDR3 has 13 amino acids. CDR3: CASSYPGGGELFF. CDR3 bases: TGTGCCAGCAGTTACCCCGGAGGCGGGGAGCTGTTTTTT.

The chain couples TRBV19 to TRBJ2-5; 7 bases are shared with TRBD1. V lost 6 bases, J lost 9 bases, and 22 bases stayed unmatched. From germline, CDR1 is LNHDA and CDR2 SQIVND (reference sequence). The CDR3 has 17 amino acids. The CDR3 sequence: CASSSSPTGTPQGAQYF. The CDR3 DNA reads TGTGCCAGTAGCTCAAGCCCGACAGGGACGCCACAAGGGGCCCAGTACTTC. Complete variable domain (other parts from reference TRBV19 and TRBJ2-5): DGGITQSPKYLFRKEGQNVTLSCEQNLNHDAMYWYRQDPGQGLRLIYYSQIVNDFQKGDIAEGYSVSREKKESFPLTVTSAQKNPTAFYLCASSSSPTGTPQGAQYFGPGTRLLVL.

This clone was found once. V and J are TRBV12-3 or TRBV12-4 and TRBJ1-1; D unclear. The CDR3 loop spans 13 amino acids. V lost 6 bases and J 8 bases, leaving 16 bases between the germline ends. The CDR3 loop reads CASRSPGRGEAFF. In nucleotides, the CDR3 is TGTGCCAGCAGAAGCCCCGGCCGGGGAGAAGCTTTCTTT.

As for this clone: Compared with germline, one end of the junction differs, possibly owing to a read error. The rearrangement joins TRBV7-9 to TRBJ2-1; the match to TRBD1 covers 8 bases. The CDR3 consists of 15 residues. Germline CDR1 and CDR2: SEHNR and FQNEAQ (reference sequence). This chain's CDR3 is CASSTSDRGLGLGLF. In DNA form, the CDR3 reads TGTGCCAGCAGCACCTCCGACAGGGGCCTAGGTCTGGGGCTCTTC.

The chain is built from TRBV28 and TRBJ2-5, with 9 bases lining up with TRBD2. The CDR3 consists of 14 residues. V lost 7 bases, J lost 2 bases, and 5 bases stayed unmatched. The germline CDR1 and CDR2 sequences are MDHEN and SYDVKM. This CDR3 reads CASNGGRAQETQYF. CDR3 coding DNA: TGTGCCAGCAACGGCGGGAGGGCACAAGAGACCCAGTACTTC.

The chain has TRBV5-1 and TRBJ2-3; 7 bases agree with TRBD1. This CDR3 is built from 16 residues. Germline loops: CDR1 SGHRS, CDR2 YFSETQ. The V and J ends lost 5 bases and 3 bases, in that order; junction bases with no gene match: 12. CDR3 coding DNA: TGCGCCAGCAGGAACTACAGGGGCGCATTGACAGATACGCAGTATTTT. Residues: CASRNYRGALTDTQYF. The full variable domain, completed using reference TRBV5-1 and TRBJ2-3, is KAGVTQTPRYLIKTRGQQVTLSCSPISGHRSVSWYQQTPGQGLQFLFEYFSETQRNKGNFPGRFSGRQFSNSRSEMNVSTLELGDSALYLCASRNYRGALTDTQYFGPGTRLTVL.

The rearrangement uses TRBV24-1 and TRBJ1-2; 8 bases match TRBD1. Trimming took 3 bases from V and 6 from J; bases not matched to a gene: 11. The germline V gene has CDR1 KGHDR and CDR2 SFDVKD. The CDR3 has 16 residues. CDR3: CATSDTTRQGRNGYTF. DNA for the CDR3: TGTGCCACCAGTGATACCACCCGACAGGGGAGAAATGGCTACACCTTC.

The rearrangement uses TRBV12-5 and TRBJ1-1; D gene uncertain. V shed 5 bases and J shed 1 base, with 11 bases lying between them. CDR3 length: 14 residues. Germline V gives CDR1 LGHNT, CDR2 FRNRAP. CDR3 DNA: TGTGCTAGTGGTACCCGACCCGGGAACACTGAAGCTTTCTTT. Translation gives CASGTRPGNTEAFF.

In DNA, the CDR3 is TGTGCCAGCAGCGCTGGGGACATTCAGTACTTC. It encodes CASSAGDIQYF. The chain employs TRBV5-4 and TRBJ2-4, with no clear D. The germline V gene has CDR1 SGHNT and CDR2 YYREEE (reference sequence). This CDR3 contains 11 residues. With 4 bases removed from V and 8 bases from J, the gap between germline ends came to 7 bases.

This sequence joins TRBV2 and TRBJ1-4; D remains ambiguous. CDR1 is SNHLY and CDR2 is FYNNEI in the germline V gene. The CDR3 has 17 amino acids. Trimming left V 3 bases short and J 5 bases short, with 19 bases between. The CDR3 loop is CASSDPRTVLGNEKLFF. The CDR3 coding sequence is TGTGCCAGCAGTGATCCCCGGACTGTTCTCGGCAATGAAAAACTGTTTTTT.

CDR3 residues: CASSLAAGRYYSPLHF. The CDR3 DNA reads TGTGCCAGCAGCTTGGCCGCAGGGCGGTACTATTCACCCCTCCACTTT. The chain employs TRBV5-6 and TRBJ1-6; D possibly corresponds to TRBD1 (5 bases). The CDR3 sequence is 16 residues long. Trimming removed 0 bases at V and 8 bases at J, with 15 bases between. The germline gives CDR1 SGHDT, CDR2 YYEEEE.

This clone was observed a single time. V gene TRBV19 combines with J gene TRBJ1-5, with D hard to call. The V end was cut by 3 bases, the J end by 0 bases, with 12 bases between. Per the germline V gene, CDR1 is LNHDA and CDR2 is SQIVND (reference sequence). The CDR3 consists of 16 residues. The CDR3 nucleotides read TGTGCCAGTAGTATCATCGACCCTTATAGCAATCAGCCCCAGCATTTT. It encodes CASSIIDPYSNQPQHF. Looking up the rest from reference TRBV19 and TRBJ1-5 gives the full variable domain: DGGITQSPKYLFRKEGQNVTLSCEQNLNHDAMYWYRQDPGQGLRLIYYSQIVNDFQKGDIAEGYSVSREKKESFPLTVTSAQKNPTAFYLCASSIIDPYSNQPQHFGDGTRLSIL.

The chain has TRBV7-2 and TRBJ2-1; D ambiguous. This CDR3 is 14 amino acids long. CDR1 and CDR2 from the germline V gene are SGHTA and FQGNSA. With 1 base removed from V and 9 bases from J, the gap between germline ends came to 13 bases. The CDR3 DNA sequence: TGTGCCAGCAGCTTAGTATGGGGTCCTGGTGAGCAGTTCTTC. Protein sequence: CASSLVWGPGEQFF.

This chain uses TRBV5-1 with TRBJ1-4; tentative D call: TRBD1 (5 bases). From germline, CDR1 is SGHRS and CDR2 YFSETQ. The ends were cut back, 2 bases at V and 3 bases at J, with 14 bases in the middle. The CDR3 is 16 residues long. CDR3 nucleotide sequence: TGCGCCAGCAGCTTTTATGGGACCTTTCCTAATGAAAAACTGTTTTTT. Its translation: CASSFYGTFPNEKLFF. The whole variable domain, filled in from reference TRBV5-1 and TRBJ1-4, reads KAGVTQTPRYLIKTRGQQVTLSCSPISGHRSVSWYQQTPGQGLQFLFEYFSETQRNKGNFPGRFSGRQFSNSRSEMNVSTLELGDSALYLCASSFYGTFPNEKLFFGSGTQLSVL.

V usage is TRBV4-3 and J usage is TRBJ1-1, with D unclear. The CDR3 loop spans 14 amino acids. V gave up 0 bases and J gave up 1 base, with 6 bases separating them. In germline, CDR1 is LGHNA, CDR2 YSLEER. CDR3 sequence reads: CASSQELGNTEAFF. CDR3 coding DNA: TGCGCCAGCAGCCAAGAATTGGGGAACACTGAAGCTTTCTTT.

The chain uses TRBV19 and TRBJ2-6, with a tentative D call TRBD2 (6 bases). Germline V gene data show CDR1 as LNHDA and CDR2 as SQIVND (reference sequence). V lost 4 bases and J lost 9, with 16 bases in between. The CDR3 extends over 15 amino acids. CDR3 protein: CASSTPWGVGNVLTF. The DNA for the CDR3 is TGTGCCAGTAGTACTCCTTGGGGGGTGGGCAACGTCCTGACTTTC.

The chain couples TRBV5-1 to TRBJ1-4; D unclear. Germline lookup yields CDR1 SGHRS and CDR2 YFSETQ. Trimming stripped 0 bases from V and 7 bases from J, with 16 bases between. The CDR3 loop spans 16 amino acids. The CDR3 sequence is CASSLAETWSTEKLFF. The CDR3, as DNA: TGCGCCAGCAGCTTGGCCGAGACATGGTCCACTGAAAAACTGTTTTTT.

The chain combines TRBV18 with TRBJ2-7; 7 nucleotides agree with TRBD2. With V trimmed by 2 bases and J by 3 bases, 1 base remained unmatched. Germline V gene data show CDR1 as KGHSH and CDR2 as LQKENI. This CDR3 spans 13 amino acids. The CDR3 sequence: CASSPKRDYEQYF. For the CDR3, the DNA is TGTGCCAGCTCACCAAAGCGGGACTACGAGCAGTACTTC.